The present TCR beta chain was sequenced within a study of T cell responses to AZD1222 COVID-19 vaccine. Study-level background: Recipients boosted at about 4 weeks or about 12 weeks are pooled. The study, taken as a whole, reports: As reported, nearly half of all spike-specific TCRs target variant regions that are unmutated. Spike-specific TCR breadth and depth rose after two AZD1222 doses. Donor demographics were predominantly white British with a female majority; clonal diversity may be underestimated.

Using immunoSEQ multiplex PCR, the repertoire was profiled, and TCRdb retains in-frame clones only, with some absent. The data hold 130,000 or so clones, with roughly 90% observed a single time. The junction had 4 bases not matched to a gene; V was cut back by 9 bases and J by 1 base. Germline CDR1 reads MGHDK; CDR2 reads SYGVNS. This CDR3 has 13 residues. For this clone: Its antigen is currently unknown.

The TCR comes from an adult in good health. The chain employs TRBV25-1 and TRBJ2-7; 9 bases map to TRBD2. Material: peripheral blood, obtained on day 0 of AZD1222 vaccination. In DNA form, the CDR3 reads TGTGCCAGTCGACTAGCGGATTCCTACGAGCAGTACTTC. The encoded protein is CASRLADSYEQYF.